Given below is one T cell receptor beta chain in context. The CDR3 spans 17 residues. V was shortened by 2 bases and J by 2 bases, with 13 bases between the two germline ends. Germline CDR1 reads LNHDA; CDR2 reads SQIVND (reference sequence). The sample belongs to a study of technical replicates of blood from a few donors. Assay used: immunoSEQ multiplex PCR; TCRdb lists only in-frame clones, some missing. The data contain about 93,000 clones, about 95% of them singletons. Material for sequencing was T cells isolated from PBMCs. This chain links TRBV19 with TRBJ2-6; D possibly corresponds to TRBD1 (5 bases). This TCR was recovered from a human donor in good health. CDR3 DNA: TGTGCCAGTAGTATAACAGGCCAAACAACTGGGGCCAACGTCCTGACTTTC. Its translation is CASSITGQTTGANVLTF.